These T cell receptor beta chains were read from a single sample in a study of CD8 T cells in ankylosing spondylitis. MiXCR was run by TCRdb on the 5' RACE reads, yielding one entry per CDR3 protein. The table shows 200,000 to 300,000 distinct CDR3 sequences, with about 11% occurring only once. Sequences were obtained from blood, either unsorted or a sorted T cell fraction (not recorded which). The receptors were sampled from a male donor with ankylosing spondylitis or in good health (not recorded which). Each CDR3 is given with its conserved first and last residue. D genes are given only for firm matches. The size of a clone is reported for some rows only, either as once, few or many, or as a class for expanded clones.

D gene: TRBD2
clone size: many
J gene: TRBJ2-7
V gene: TRBV12-3/TRBV12-4
CDR3 protein: CASSPWTSQVREQYF
CDR3 DNA: TGTGCCAGCAGTCCATGGACTAGTCAGGTGCGCGAGCAGTACTTC

D gene: -
clone size: many
J gene: TRBJ2-7
V gene: TRBV27
CDR3 protein: CASSLGRNVYEQYF
CDR3 DNA: TGTGCCAGCAGTTTGGGCAGGAACGTCTACGAGCAGTACTTC

D gene: -
clone size: many
J gene: TRBJ1-2
V gene: TRBV4-1
CDR3 protein: CASSQPPRAVYGYTF
CDR3 DNA: TGCGCCAGCAGCCAACCCCCCAGGGCAGTCTATGGCTACACCTTC

D gene: TRBD1
clone size: once
J gene: TRBJ2-2
V gene: TRBV10-2
CDR3 protein: CAIPSGQAPNTGELFF
CDR3 DNA: TGCGCCATCCCTTCGGGACAGGCACCGAACACCGGGGAGCTGTTTTTT

D gene: TRBD1
clone size: many
J gene: TRBJ1-6
V gene: TRBV7-9
CDR3 protein: CASSLGQGAPLHF
CDR3 DNA: TGTGCCAGCAGCTTAGGACAGGGAGCACCCCTCCACTTT

D gene: -
clone size: few
J gene: TRBJ2-3
V gene: TRBV27
CDR3 protein: CASSLMGALGDTQYF
CDR3 DNA: TGTGCCAGCAGTTTAATGGGGGCCCTAGGGGATACGCAGTATTTT

D gene: TRBD2
clone size: many
J gene: TRBJ2-5
V gene: TRBV6-1
CDR3 protein: CATGTGGTQETQYF
CDR3 DNA: TGTGCCACGGGGACCGGGGGGACCCAAGAGACCCAGTACTTC

D gene: -
clone size: many
J gene: TRBJ2-1
V gene: TRBV15
CDR3 protein: CATSKGQYNEQFF
CDR3 DNA: TGTGCCACCAGCAAGGGACAATACAATGAGCAGTTCTTC

D gene: -
clone size: -
J gene: TRBJ2-4
V gene: TRBV7-2
CDR3 protein: CASSLRSEINIQYF
CDR3 DNA: TGTGCCAGCAGCTTAAGGTCGGAAATAAACATTCAGTACTTC

D gene: -
clone size: many
J gene: TRBJ2-1
V gene: TRBV5-1
CDR3 protein: CASSLVRGWDEQFF
CDR3 DNA: TGCGCCAGCAGCTTGGTTCGGGGGTGGGATGAGCAGTTCTTC

D gene: TRBD1
clone size: -
J gene: TRBJ2-7
V gene: TRBV7-8
CDR3 protein: CASSLAGTGDAAGSYEQYF
CDR3 DNA: TGTGCCAGCAGCTTAGCCGGGACAGGGGACGCCGCGGGCTCCTACGAGCAGTACTTC

D gene: -
clone size: many
J gene: TRBJ1-5
V gene: TRBV6-2/TRBV6-3
CDR3 protein: CASSLRAQGQPQHF
CDR3 DNA: TGTGCCAGCAGTCTCCGGGCTCAGGGGCAGCCCCAGCATTTT

D gene: -
clone size: few
J gene: TRBJ1-6
V gene: TRBV2
CDR3 protein: CASRADGELSPLHF
CDR3 DNA: TGTGCCAGCAGAGCGGACGGTGAACTTTCACCCCTCCACTTT

D gene: TRBD1
clone size: many
J gene: TRBJ1-1
V gene: TRBV5-6
CDR3 protein: CASSLARGLGTEAFF
CDR3 DNA: TGTGCCAGCAGCTTGGCCAGGGGGCTCGGCACTGAAGCTTTCTTT

D gene: -
clone size: -
J gene: TRBJ2-3
V gene: TRBV5-6
CDR3 protein: CASRKGGTDTQYF
CDR3 DNA: TGTGCCAGCAGGAAGGGGGGCACAGATACGCAGTATTTT

D gene: TRBD2
clone size: few
J gene: TRBJ2-5
V gene: TRBV7-9
CDR3 protein: CASSLSGGARETQYF
CDR3 DNA: TGTGCCAGCAGCTTAAGCGGGGGGGCCCGAGAGACCCAGTACTTC

D gene: TRBD2
clone size: -
J gene: TRBJ2-3
V gene: TRBV20-1
CDR3 protein: CSAVSGTESGLAGGRADTQYF
CDR3 DNA: TGCAGTGCCGTTTCTGGGACGGAAAGTGGACTAGCGGGAGGGCGCGCAGATACGCAGTATTTT

D gene: -
clone size: many
J gene: TRBJ1-1
V gene: TRBV29-1
CDR3 protein: CSVGPAGELTGEAFF
CDR3 DNA: TGCAGCGTTGGCCCCGCAGGAGAGCTTACGGGTGAAGCTTTCTTT

D gene: -
clone size: -
J gene: TRBJ2-3
V gene: TRBV12-2
CDR3 protein: CASRLKTGDRTDTQYF
CDR3 DNA: TGTGCAAGTCGCTTAAAAACAGGAGACCGCACAGATACGCAGTATTTT

D gene: -
clone size: few
J gene: TRBJ2-2
V gene: TRBV4-2
CDR3 protein: CASSLTTGRNTGELFF
CDR3 DNA: TGTGCCAGCAGCTTAACCACGGGGAGGAACACCGGGGAGCTGTTTTTT

D gene: -
clone size: many
J gene: TRBJ2-2
V gene: TRBV29-1
CDR3 protein: CSVVPRAGELFF
CDR3 DNA: TGCAGCGTTGTTCCGCGGGCCGGGGAGCTGTTTTTT

D gene: -
clone size: many
J gene: TRBJ2-4
V gene: TRBV5-5
CDR3 protein: CASSLFPRGNAKNIQYF
CDR3 DNA: TGTGCCAGCAGCTTATTCCCCCGCGGGAATGCCAAAAACATTCAGTACTTC

D gene: TRBD1
clone size: many
J gene: TRBJ1-2
V gene: TRBV6-2/TRBV6-3
CDR3 protein: CATSRGRPGYTF
CDR3 DNA: TGTGCCACCTCCAGGGGGCGCCCAGGCTACACCTTC

D gene: -
clone size: many
J gene: TRBJ1-2
V gene: TRBV21-1
CDR3 protein: CASSKFWRTSNYGYTF
CDR3 DNA: TGTGCCAGCAGCAAATTCTGGAGGACCTCTAACTATGGCTACACCTTC

D gene: -
clone size: many
J gene: TRBJ2-5
V gene: TRBV4-2
CDR3 protein: CASSQDTTLQETQYF
CDR3 DNA: TGTGCCAGCAGCCAAGATACGACACTTCAAGAGACCCAGTACTTC

D gene: -
clone size: many
J gene: TRBJ2-1
V gene: TRBV20-1
CDR3 protein: CSARVVNEQFF
CDR3 DNA: TGCAGTGCTAGAGTTGTCAATGAGCAGTTCTTC

D gene: -
clone size: many
J gene: TRBJ1-5
V gene: TRBV5-1
CDR3 protein: CAEPYCGTLSNQPQHF
CDR3 DNA: TGCGCCGAACCCTATTGCGGGACACTAAGCAATCAGCCCCAGCATTTT

D gene: -
clone size: many
J gene: TRBJ2-5
V gene: TRBV6-5
CDR3 protein: CASSYSGLSQETQYF
CDR3 DNA: TGTGCCAGCAGTTACTCGGGACTGTCCCAAGAGACCCAGTACTTC

D gene: TRBD2
clone size: many
J gene: TRBJ2-1
V gene: TRBV12-3/TRBV12-4
CDR3 protein: CASRPSGTNEQFF
CDR3 DNA: TGTGCCAGCAGACCCAGCGGGACCAATGAGCAGTTCTTC

D gene: -
clone size: many
J gene: TRBJ2-1
V gene: TRBV5-6
CDR3 protein: CASSLTGTHEQFF
CDR3 DNA: TGTGCCAGCAGCTTGACAGGAACCCATGAGCAGTTCTTC

D gene: TRBD1
clone size: few
J gene: TRBJ1-5
V gene: TRBV18
CDR3 protein: CASSPGQGSTNQPQHF
CDR3 DNA: TGTGCCAGCTCACCTGGACAGGGGAGTACGAATCAGCCCCAGCATTTT

D gene: TRBD1
clone size: -
J gene: TRBJ2-7
V gene: TRBV19
CDR3 protein: CVASRDRHYEQYF
CDR3 DNA: TGTGTCGCGTCCCGGGACAGACATTACGAGCAGTACTTC

D gene: -
clone size: many
J gene: TRBJ1-1
V gene: TRBV29-1
CDR3 protein: CSVDGRVSTEAFF
CDR3 DNA: TGCAGCGTTGATGGCAGGGTGAGCACTGAAGCTTTCTTT

D gene: -
clone size: many
J gene: TRBJ1-1
V gene: TRBV5-6
CDR3 protein: CASSLGGWNTEAFF
CDR3 DNA: TGTGCCAGCAGCTTGGGGGGTTGGAACACTGAAGCTTTCTTT

D gene: TRBD1
clone size: many
J gene: TRBJ2-5
V gene: TRBV20-1
CDR3 protein: CSATTGQGMETQYF
CDR3 DNA: TGCAGTGCAACTACGGGACAGGGGATGGAGACCCAGTACTTC

D gene: TRBD1
clone size: many
J gene: TRBJ2-2
V gene: TRBV12-3/TRBV12-4
CDR3 protein: CASGEDRESGELFF
CDR3 DNA: TGTGCCAGCGGTGAGGACAGGGAATCCGGGGAGCTGTTTTTT

D gene: TRBD1
clone size: many
J gene: TRBJ2-1
V gene: TRBV20-1
CDR3 protein: CSAREGGAYRFGQFF
CDR3 DNA: TGCAGTGCTAGAGAAGGGGGCGCTTATCGGTTCGGGCAGTTCTTC

D gene: -
clone size: many
J gene: TRBJ2-3
V gene: TRBV29-1
CDR3 protein: CSVVRTTQLTDTQYF
CDR3 DNA: TGCAGCGTTGTCCGGACTACACAGCTCACAGATACGCAGTATTTT

D gene: -
clone size: few
J gene: TRBJ2-3
V gene: TRBV5-1
CDR3 protein: CASSPSDTDTQYF
CDR3 DNA: TGCGCCAGCAGCCCGTCTGACACAGATACGCAGTATTTT

D gene: -
clone size: -
J gene: TRBJ1-4
V gene: TRBV7-9
CDR3 protein: CASSRFAGAGEKLFF
CDR3 DNA: TGTGCCAGCAGCCGTTTTGCAGGGGCAGGAGAAAAACTGTTTTTT

D gene: TRBD2
clone size: many
J gene: TRBJ2-3
V gene: TRBV7-2
CDR3 protein: CASSSSGGSPDTQYF
CDR3 DNA: TGTGCCAGCAGCTCTAGCGGGGGGTCCCCAGATACGCAGTATTTT

D gene: -
clone size: many
J gene: TRBJ1-1
V gene: TRBV6-1
CDR3 protein: CASAKGFNTEAFF
CDR3 DNA: TGTGCCAGCGCTAAGGGATTCAACACTGAAGCTTTCTTT

D gene: TRBD1
clone size: -
J gene: TRBJ1-2
V gene: TRBV7-2
CDR3 protein: CASSGQGISYGYTF
CDR3 DNA: TGTGCCAGCAGTGGACAGGGGATTTCCTATGGCTACACCTTC

D gene: -
clone size: many
J gene: TRBJ2-1
V gene: TRBV20-1
CDR3 protein: CSARSAYNEQFF
CDR3 DNA: TGCAGTGCTAGATCGGCCTACAATGAGCAGTTCTTC

D gene: -
clone size: -
J gene: TRBJ2-3
V gene: TRBV13
CDR3 protein: CASSLIGEYLADTQYF
CDR3 DNA: TGTGCCAGCAGCTTAATCGGAGAGTATCTCGCAGATACGCAGTATTTT

D gene: -
clone size: many
J gene: TRBJ1-3
V gene: TRBV7-2
CDR3 protein: CASSLAPLSSGNTIYF
CDR3 DNA: TGTGCCAGCAGCTTAGCGCCTCTGAGCTCTGGAAACACCATATATTTT

D gene: TRBD1
clone size: many
J gene: TRBJ1-2
V gene: TRBV12-3/TRBV12-4
CDR3 protein: CASSPGQGGYYGYTF
CDR3 DNA: TGTGCCAGCAGTCCCGGACAGGGGGGTTACTATGGCTACACCTTC

D gene: -
clone size: many
J gene: TRBJ2-2
V gene: TRBV5-1
CDR3 protein: CASSLQVADLTGELFF
CDR3 DNA: TGCGCCAGCAGCTTACAGGTGGCGGATTTGACCGGGGAGCTGTTTTTT